Listed below are T cell receptor beta chains from one sample, sequenced in a study of cytomegalovirus exposure and HLA in healthy donors. Clones were read by immunoSEQ multiplex PCR, and TCRdb kept only the in-frame ones, dropping some. The repertoire has some 110,000 clones, approximately 12% of them found once; the top ten carry about 16%. Sequencing was carried out using PBMCs. These receptor sequences come from a man aged 40-50 years in good health and CMV-seropositive. Each CDR3 is given with its conserved first and last residue. Fields, in order: CDR3 protein, CDR3 DNA, CDR3 length, D gene, clone size, V gene, J gene. The D gene is left open where the match is weak. Part of the rows lack a size; the others show once, few, many or a class for expanded clones.

CASSLSGSGTGELFF	TGCGCCAGCAGCCTTAGCGGGAGCGGCACCGGGGAGCTGTTTTTT	15	TRBD2	few	TRBV5-1	TRBJ2-2
CASSPEGRNQPQHF	TGCGCCAGCAGCCCGGAGGGTCGCAATCAGCCCCAGCATTTT	14	-	few	TRBV5-1	TRBJ1-5
CASSPARVGEQYF	TGTGCCAGCAGTCCGGCCAGGGTGGGCGAGCAGTACTTC	13	-	-	TRBV6-5	TRBJ2-7
CATAPRVTNEKLFF	TGTGCCACCGCGCCTCGCGTGACTAATGAAAAACTGTTTTTT	14	-	-	TRBV5-4	TRBJ1-4
CASSIDSGNGFF	TGCGCCAGCAGCATAGATAGCGGGAACGGGTTCTTC	12	TRBD2	-	TRBV5-1	TRBJ2-1
CASSLRWGWMNTEAFF	TGTGCCAGCAGTTTAAGGTGGGGCTGGATGAACACTGAAGCTTTCTTT	16	-	few	TRBV28	TRBJ1-1
CASSEQITTEAFF	TGTGCCAGCAGTGAACAGATTACAACTGAAGCTTTCTTT	13	-	few	TRBV2	TRBJ1-1
CASSREWGTDTQYF	TGTGCCAGCAGTAGGGAGTGGGGCACAGATACGCAGTATTTT	14	-	few	TRBV6-5	TRBJ2-3
CASSFTTQETQYF	TGCGCCAGCAGCTTTACCACACAGGAGACGCAGTATTTT	13	-	-	TRBV5-1	TRBJ2-3
CASSGGTSGHYEQYF	TGTGCCAGCAGTGGTGGGACTAGCGGGCACTACGAGCAGTACTTC	15	TRBD2	-	TRBV2	TRBJ2-7
CASSYAGQGLYEQYF	TGTGCCAGCAGTTATGCAGGACAGGGGCTCTACGAGCAGTACTTC	15	TRBD1	-	TRBV6-5	TRBJ2-7
CASSRVMGNQPQHF	TGCGCCAGCAGCCGAGTAATGGGCAATCAGCCCCAGCATTTT	14	-	-	TRBV4-1	TRBJ1-5
CASSQFPTGPETSGNTIYF	TGTGCCAGCAGCCAATTTCCGACAGGGCCTGAGACTTCTGGAAACACCATATATTTT	19	TRBD1	-	TRBV4-2	TRBJ1-3
CSVELRESTGELFF	TGCAGCGTTGAACTCCGGGAGAGCACCGGGGAGCTGTTTTTT	14	-	few	TRBV29-1	TRBJ2-2
CASSLESYEQYF	TGTGCCAGCAGCTTGGAGTCCTACGAGCAGTACTTC	12	-	-	TRBV7-8	TRBJ2-7
CASTLLTGGGETQYF	TGTGCCAGCACCCTATTGACAGGGGGCGGCGAGACCCAGTACTTC	15	TRBD1	-	TRBV5-6	TRBJ2-5
CASSPRTGGYEQYF	TGTGCCAGCAGCCCTAGGACAGGGGGCTACGAGCAGTACTTC	14	TRBD1	few	TRBV7-2	TRBJ2-7